Presented here are 31 T cell receptor beta chains from one specimen sequenced in a study of blood T cell repertoires in COVID-19. Produced via immunoSEQ multiplex PCR; TCRdb's table is partial and in-frame only. Found here are hundreds of thousands of clones, around 88% of them singletons; the top ten hold about 6.7%. Material for sequencing was peripheral blood. These receptors came from a woman in her 30s with COVID-19, enrolled during active disease.

The J gene is TRBJ1-2, the V gene TRBV29-1; possible D gene TRBD1, 5 bases. V lost 4 bases and J 5 bases, leaving 11 bases between the germline ends. Germline CDR1 and CDR2: SQVTM and ANQGSEA. The length of the CDR3 is 12 residues. As DNA, the CDR3 is TGCAGCGTTGGGGGGGAAAGTTATGGCTACACCTTC. Encoded protein: CSVGGESYGYTF.

The chain joins TRBV19 to TRBJ1-3; a possible D gene is TRBD1 (6 bases). The germline CDR1 and CDR2 sequences are LNHDA and SQIVND (reference sequence). This CDR3 spans 16 amino acids. V was shortened by 3 bases and J by 4 bases, with 16 bases between the two germline ends. CDR3 residues: CASSIPEAGEGNTIYF. For the CDR3, the DNA is TGTGCCAGTAGTATTCCGGAGGCAGGGGAAGGAAACACCATATATTTT. Based on the CDR3 plus reference TRBV19 and TRBJ1-3, the full variable domain is DGGITQSPKYLFRKEGQNVTLSCEQNLNHDAMYWYRQDPGQGLRLIYYSQIVNDFQKGDIAEGYSVSREKKESFPLTVTSAQKNPTAFYLCASSIPEAGEGNTIYFGEGSWLTVV.

The J gene is TRBJ2-1, the V gene TRBV10-1; 7 bases fit TRBD2. Germline CDR1 is WNHNN and CDR2 is SYGVQD (reference sequence). This CDR3 contains 15 residues. V lost 5 bases to trimming and J lost 0 bases; unmatched junction nucleotides: 4. CDR3 residues: CASSSRGDSYNEQFF. The CDR3 DNA reads as TGCGCCAGCAGTAGTCGGGGGGACTCCTACAATGAGCAGTTCTTC.

The count of this clone is one. The chain has TRBV15 and TRBJ2-1; 8 bases align to TRBD2. V gave up 0 bases and J gave up 2 bases; unmatched junction bases: 6. Germline assignment: CDR1 LNHNV and CDR2 YYDKDF (reference sequence). CDR3 length: 17 amino acids. This CDR3 is CATSREPGGRTYNEQFF. CDR3 DNA: TGTGCCACCAGCAGAGAACCCGGCGGGAGGACCTACAATGAGCAGTTCTTC.

The chain is built from TRBV30 and TRBJ2-3, with D unclear. There are 15 residues in the CDR3. V shed 5 bases and J shed 0 bases, with 15 bases lying between them. Germline values: CDR1 GTSNPN, CDR2 SVGIG (reference sequence). The CDR3 nucleotides read TGTGCCTGGGCACCCGGAACGACTAGCACAGATACGCAGTATTTT. Translation gives CAWAPGTTSTDTQYF.

The rearrangement uses TRBV28 and TRBJ1-5, with D unclear. With 4 bases removed from V and 7 bases from J, the gap between germline ends came to 11 bases. The CDR3 has 13 amino acids. Germline loops: CDR1 MDHEN, CDR2 SYDVKM. CDR3 DNA sequence: TGTGCCAGCAGTTGGGGAGAAGGCCAGCCCCAGCATTTT. This translates into CASSWGEGQPQHF.

V is TRBV3-1 (or the pseudogene TRBV3-2) and J is TRBJ2-3, with TRBD2 matching 10 bases. Germline-derived CDR1 and CDR2 are LGHDT and YNNKEL (reference sequence). The CDR3 has 22 residues. J lost 3 bases, V lost 6 bases, and 27 bases had no gene match. The CDR3 DNA is TGTGCCAGCAGGGGCTTTACCAACTCGAGAGGACTAGCGGACTCGAGAACAGATACGCAGTATTTT. Translated, it gives CASRGFTNSRGLADSRTDTQYF.

V and J are TRBV6-2 or TRBV6-3 and TRBJ1-2, with 8 bases matching TRBD1. Germline V gene sequence: CDR1 MNHEY, CDR2 SVGEGT. The CDR3 consists of 12 residues. V lost 5 bases, J lost 6 bases, and 2 bases stayed unmatched. The CDR3 DNA reads TGTGCCAGCAGTAAGGACAGGGATGGCTACACCTTC. Its protein product is CASSKDRDGYTF.

The V call is TRBV24-1, the J call TRBJ2-1, with TRBD1 matching 11 bases. The CDR3 is 16 residues long. CDR1 and CDR2 (germline): KGHDR, SFDVKD. The V and J ends lost 9 bases and 4 bases, in that order; junction bases with no gene match: 10. CDR3 residues: CATGLGTGGPYNEQFF. The DNA of the CDR3 is TGTGCCACCGGCCTCGGGACAGGGGGACCGTACAATGAGCAGTTCTTC.

This chain uses TRBV7-8 with TRBJ2-7; D remains ambiguous. Germline V gives CDR1 SGHVS, CDR2 FQNEAQ. The V gene lost 1 base and the J gene lost 6 bases, with 10 bases spanning the gap. The CDR3 runs 13 residues. DNA for the CDR3: TGTGCCAGCAGCTTAGTCTGGCAGGCCGAGCAGTACGTC. This gives the protein CASSLVWQAEQYV.

A remark on this clone: This CDR3 is also generated by other DNA sequences in the sample. The V gene is TRBV19, the J gene TRBJ1-2; 7 nucleotides match TRBD1. Germline-derived CDR1 and CDR2 are LNHDA and SQIVND (reference sequence). Trimming took 4 bases from V and 3 from J; bases not matched to a gene: 2. The CDR3 consists of 13 residues. The CDR3 nucleotides are TGTGCCAGTAGTACTACAGGGGACTATGGCTACACCTTC. Amino acid sequence: CASSTTGDYGYTF. Supplemented by reference TRBV19 and TRBJ1-2, the full variable domain reads DGGITQSPKYLFRKEGQNVTLSCEQNLNHDAMYWYRQDPGQGLRLIYYSQIVNDFQKGDIAEGYSVSREKKESFPLTVTSAQKNPTAFYLCASSTTGDYGYTFGSGTRLTVV.

The chain has TRBV27 and TRBJ2-7; 9 bases are shared with TRBD1. V shed 5 bases and J 7 bases; nucleotides not matched to a gene: 15. Germline CDR1 and CDR2: MNHEY and SMNVEV (reference sequence). This CDR3 region has 16 residues. The CDR3 sequence is CASSPAVTGGLTEQYF. The CDR3, as DNA: TGTGCCAGCAGTCCGGCGGTGACAGGGGGGTTAACAGAGCAGTACTTC.

This clone was observed a single time. This chain links TRBV3-1 (or the pseudogene TRBV3-2) with TRBJ1-3; the D is unclear. The V gene lost 5 bases and the J gene lost 0 bases, with 11 bases spanning the gap. The length of the CDR3 is 15 residues. Germline lookup yields CDR1 LGHDT and CDR2 YNNKEL (reference sequence). Here the CDR3 DNA reads TGTGCCAGCAGCAAAGCGGGGTCCTCTGGAAACACCATATATTTT. This translates into CASSKAGSSGNTIYF.

V usage is TRBV5-1 and J usage is TRBJ1-4; 7 bases agree with TRBD1. The CDR3 extends over 13 amino acids. The junction had 1 base not matched to a gene; V was cut back by 0 bases and J by 8 bases. The germline gives CDR1 SGHRS, CDR2 YFSETQ. The CDR3 nucleotides are TGCGCCAGCAGCTTGGGGGGACAGGAAAAACTGTTTTTT. This gives the protein CASSLGGQEKLFF. Full variable domain (rest looked up from reference TRBV5-1 and TRBJ1-4): KAGVTQTPRYLIKTRGQQVTLSCSPISGHRSVSWYQQTPGQGLQFLFEYFSETQRNKGNFPGRFSGRQFSNSRSEMNVSTLELGDSALYLCASSLGGQEKLFFGSGTQLSVL.

The chain recombines TRBV18 with TRBJ2-7, with 9 bases fitting TRBD2. This CDR3 spans 15 amino acids. V shed 4 bases, J shed 5 bases, and the junction held 9 bases outside the gene matches. Germline V gene data show CDR1 as KGHSH and CDR2 as LQKENI. In DNA, the CDR3 is TGTGCCAGCTCACTCGAGGGACTAGCTCTTAACGAGCAGTACTTC. This sequence encodes CASSLEGLALNEQYF.

The chain recombines TRBV7-2 with TRBJ1-2; D remains unclear. The V and J ends lost 3 bases and 2 bases respectively, with 7 bases between them. Germline V gives CDR1 SGHTA, CDR2 FQGNSA. This CDR3 is built from 13 residues. CDR3 in DNA: TGTGCCAGCAGCTTCACGGGGAACTATGGCTACACCTTC. This codes for CASSFTGNYGYTF.

V usage is TRBV2 and J usage is TRBJ1-2; no firm D call. CDR3 length: 11 amino acids. Germline V gene data show CDR1 as SNHLY and CDR2 as FYNNEI. Trimming removed 3 bases from V and 4 bases from J, with 3 bases in between. CDR3 residues: CASSDSYGYTF. CDR3 bases: TGTGCCAGCAGTGACAGCTATGGCTACACCTTC.

The J gene is TRBJ2-7, the V gene TRBV6-6, with 8 bases matching TRBD1. CDR3 length: 12 amino acids. The V and J ends lost 7 bases and 3 bases, in that order; junction bases with no gene match: 2. The V gene's germline CDR1 is MNHNY and CDR2 SVGAGI (reference sequence). The CDR3 spells CASIDRGYEQYF. CDR3 in DNA: TGTGCCAGCATCGACAGGGGCTACGAGCAGTACTTC.

This clone has only a few counts. The J gene is TRBJ1-3, the V gene TRBV28; TRBD1 aligns across 7 bases. CDR1 and CDR2 from the germline V gene are MDHEN and SYDVKM. The CDR3 spans 18 residues. V was clipped by 5 bases and J by 0 bases; unmatched bases: 13. The CDR3 DNA is TGTGCCAGCAGTCGCCCCCCAAACAGGGGCAGCTCTGGAAACACCATATATTTT. Protein sequence: CASSRPPNRGSSGNTIYF.

This clone was seen only once. The chain carries TRBV30 and TRBJ1-5, with a weak D call TRBD1 (5 bases). Trimming left V 0 bases short and J 5 bases short, with 11 bases between. Germline lookup yields CDR1 GTSNPN and CDR2 SVGIG (reference sequence). The CDR3 runs 14 residues. The CDR3: CAWSVAGPHQPQHF. The CDR3 coding sequence is TGTGCCTGGAGTGTCGCAGGGCCCCATCAGCCCCAGCATTTT.

The chain recombines TRBV29-1 with TRBJ2-7, with D perhaps matching TRBD2 (5 bases). V lost 7 bases to trimming and J lost 4 bases, with 14 bases between them. Germline CDR1 reads SQVTM; CDR2 reads ANQGSEA. The CDR3 runs 12 residues. CDR3 loop: CSGGSSSYEQYF. The DNA for the CDR3 is TGCAGCGGTGGGAGCAGCTCTTACGAGCAGTACTTC.

This clone was seen only once. V gene TRBV7-2 combines with J gene TRBJ1-3; D ambiguous. V was cut by 4 bases and J by 2 bases, with 6 bases left in between. The CDR3 is 13 residues long. Germline CDR1 and CDR2: SGHTA and FQGNSA. The CDR3 reads CASSSTPGNTIYF. CDR3 in DNA: TGTGCCAGCAGCTCGACACCTGGAAACACCATATATTTT.

The V call is TRBV12-3 or TRBV12-4, the J call TRBJ2-5, with TRBD1 matching 7 bases. V lost 5 bases, J lost 2 bases, and 2 bases stayed unmatched. The CDR3 runs to 13 residues. CDR3 in DNA: TGTGCCAGCAGTAGGGGGCGGCAAGAGACCCAGTACTTC. Translated: CASSRGRQETQYF.

The chain uses TRBV9 and TRBJ1-2; TRBD1 agrees at 12 bases. The CDR3 covers 15 residues. The germline CDR1 and CDR2 sequences are SGDLS and YYNGEE. V dropped 3 bases and J dropped 7; count of bases not matched to a gene: 7. CDR3 protein: CASSAGTGGYSGYTF. The CDR3 nucleotides are TGTGCCAGCAGCGCGGGGACAGGGGGCTATAGTGGCTACACCTTC.

This clone appeared once. In the same sample, other DNA sequences code for this CDR3. This sequence joins TRBV18 and TRBJ1-2, with 10 bases aligning to TRBD1. J lost 7 bases, V lost 3 bases, and 2 bases had no gene match. Germline V gene sequence: CDR1 KGHSH, CDR2 LQKENI. CDR3 length: 13 residues. CDR3 coding DNA: TGTGCCAGCTCACCGACAGGGGGCAGTGGCTACACCTTC. Amino acids: CASSPTGGSGYTF.

This clone has only one observation. CDR3 sequence (DNA): TGTGCCAGCAGTTTAGACGGGCTGGCGGGGACTGAAGCTTTCTTT. Its translation is CASSLDGLAGTEAFF. V usage is TRBV28 and J usage is TRBJ1-1, with D unresolved. V lost 2 bases and J 5 bases, leaving 15 bases between the germline ends. CDR1 MDHEN and CDR2 SYDVKM come from the germline V gene. The CDR3 has 15 amino acids.

The chain couples TRBV5-3 to TRBJ1-4, with 9 bases aligning to TRBD1. TRBV5-3 is labeled an ORF, and its function is uncertain. V was pared by 4 bases and J by 0 bases, with 16 bases of the junction left unmatched. This CDR3 region has 20 residues. The CDR3 bases are TGTGCCAGAAGCCCACGGGCCGGGACAGGGAAGCCACCAACTAATGAAAAACTGTTTTTT. This encodes CARSPRAGTGKPPTNEKLFF.

The genes are TRBV28 and TRBJ2-5, with D unclear. Germline-derived CDR1 and CDR2 are MDHEN and SYDVKM. This CDR3 has 15 amino acids. Trimming pared 1 base from V and 5 bases from J, leaving 14 bases between. CDR3: CASSLSYSLPETQYF. The CDR3 nucleotides are TGTGCCAGCAGTTTATCGTACAGTCTGCCGGAGACCCAGTACTTC.

Notes on this clone: The same CDR3 can be traced to other DNA sequences in this sample. This chain joins TRBV29-1 and TRBJ2-3, with 7 bases identical to TRBD1. V lost 1 base to trimming and J lost 4 bases; unmatched junction nucleotides: 5. The CDR3 is 14 residues long. The V gene's germline CDR1 is SQVTM and CDR2 ANQGSEA. CDR3 region: CSVEGQGVADTQYF. DNA of the CDR3: TGCAGCGTTGAAGGCCAGGGGGTCGCAGATACGCAGTATTTT.

This clone was seen a handful of times. The genes are TRBV7-9 and TRBJ1-4; D is uncertain. This CDR3 is built from 17 residues. In germline, CDR1 is SEHNR, CDR2 FQNEAQ (reference sequence). The V end lost 3 bases, the J end lost 0 bases, and 14 bases lay between the germline ends. The CDR3 sequence is CASSFPSSRPTNEKLFF. CDR3 DNA sequence: TGTGCCAGCAGCTTCCCTTCGTCGAGGCCAACTAATGAAAAACTGTTTTTT.

J is TRBJ2-3 and V is TRBV5-4, with D uncertain. The CDR3 has 13 amino acids. Trimming pared 1 base from V and 1 base from J, leaving 4 bases between. The germline V gene encodes CDR1 SGHNT and CDR2 YYREEE (reference sequence). CDR3 residues: CASSLQGTDTQYF. For the CDR3, the DNA is TGTGCCAGCAGCTTGCAGGGCACAGATACGCAGTATTTT.